One sample yielded the 30 T cell receptor beta chains listed below, sequenced in a study of PD-1 blockade in mismatch repair-deficient tumors. TCRdb's table, derived via immunoSEQ multiplex PCR, lists solely in-frame clones and lacks some. The sample lists some 70,000 clones, approximately 80% occurring once. The specimen comprised peripheral blood, sampled 2 weeks after starting pembrolizumab. The receptor source for this set is an adult with mismatch repair-deficient cancer.

The chain joins TRBV9 to TRBJ2-1; the D gene is possibly TRBD1 (5 bases). The CDR3 totals 18 residues. CDR1 is SGDLS and CDR2 is YYNGEE in the germline V gene. The V end was cut by 3 bases, the J end by 6 bases, with 25 bases between. CDR3 bases: TGTGCCAGCAGCGCGAGGCAGGGCTTTCTGATAGGTGGCAATGAGCAGTTCTTC. Protein: CASSARQGFLIGGNEQFF.

J is TRBJ2-7 and V is TRBV14; D is tentatively TRBD1 or TRBD2 (5 bases each). CDR3 size: 17 residues. The germline gives CDR1 SGHDN, CDR2 FVKESK. The V gene lost 4 bases and the J gene lost 2 bases, with 21 bases spanning the gap. CDR3 in amino acids: CASSPALIGTLTYEQYF. The DNA for the CDR3 is TGTGCCAGCAGCCCGGCCCTAATCGGGACCCTAACCTACGAGCAGTACTTC. Full variable domain (rest looked up from reference TRBV14 and TRBJ2-7): EAGVTQFPSHSVIEKGQTVTLRCDPISGHDNLYWYRRVMGKEIKFLLHFVKESKQDESGMPNNRFLAERTGGTYSTLKVQPAELEDSGVYFCASSPALIGTLTYEQYFGPGTRLTVT.

This clone was counted once. This chain uses TRBV14 with TRBJ2-3; D ambiguous. V lost 4 bases and J 0 bases, leaving 2 bases between the germline ends. The CDR3 loop spans 12 amino acids. Per the germline V gene, CDR1 is SGHDN and CDR2 is FVKESK. The CDR3 sequence: CASSRSTDTQYF. CDR3 DNA sequence: TGTGCCAGCAGCCGCAGCACAGATACGCAGTATTTT.

This chain connects TRBV4-1 to TRBJ2-7; D may be TRBD2 (6 bases). This CDR3 is built from 14 residues. The V end was cut by 4 bases, the J end by 2 bases, with 12 bases between. Germline CDR1 reads MGHRA; CDR2 reads YSYEKL. The CDR3, as DNA: TGCGCCAGCAGCCTAAATAGCGGTACCTACGAGCAGTACTTC. As protein: CASSLNSGTYEQYF.

The genes are TRBV6-1 and TRBJ2-3; 13 nucleotides line up with TRBD2. The CDR3 is 13 residues long. The V gene's germline CDR1 is MNHNS and CDR2 SASEGT. The J segment lost 9 bases and the V segment lost 3 bases, leaving 0 bases of the junction unmatched. CDR3 amino acids: CASSETSGRTQYF. CDR3 DNA: TGTGCCAGCAGTGAGACTAGCGGGAGGACGCAGTATTTT.

This clone has just a few counts. The chain joins TRBV19 to TRBJ1-2; TRBD1 might be the D (5 bases). Germline lookup yields CDR1 LNHDA and CDR2 SQIVND (reference sequence). Trimming shortened V by 5 bases and J by 4 bases, and 8 bases separated the two germline ends. The CDR3 has 12 amino acids. The CDR3 region is CASSVGGYGYTF. In nucleotides, the CDR3 is TGTGCCAGTAGTGTCGGGGGCTATGGCTACACCTTC.

Turning to this clone: The same CDR3 also results from other DNA sequences found in this sample. The chain uses TRBV11-1 and TRBJ2-7; TRBD1 might be the D (5 bases). Trimming left V 1 base short and J 3 bases short, with 7 bases between. CDR1 is SGHAT, CDR2 FQDESV, per germline (reference sequence). This CDR3 region has 13 residues. The CDR3 DNA sequence: TGTGCCAGCAGCTTAGGCAGGGTCTACGAGCAGTACTTC. It is translated as CASSLGRVYEQYF.

The genes are TRBV11-3 and TRBJ2-1; 7 bases map to TRBD2. Germline loops: CDR1 SGHNT, CDR2 YENEEA. Trimming took 1 base from V and 2 from J; bases not matched to a gene: 2. The CDR3 runs 15 residues. The chain's CDR3 is CASSLVGTTYNEQFF. CDR3 coding DNA: TGTGCCAGCAGCTTAGTAGGGACTACCTACAATGAGCAGTTCTTC.

V and J are TRBV5-4 and TRBJ2-7; D remains ambiguous. Trimming shortened V by 2 bases and J by 2 bases, and 11 bases separated the two germline ends. The CDR3 runs to 14 residues. In germline, CDR1 is SGHNT, CDR2 YYREEE (reference sequence). The CDR3, as DNA: TGTGCCAGCAGCTTTTTGGGCCGGCCCTACGAGCAGTACTTC. This codes for CASSFLGRPYEQYF. The whole variable domain, filled in from reference TRBV5-4 and TRBJ2-7, reads ETGVTQSPTHLIKTRGQQVTLRCSSQSGHNTVSWYQQALGQGPQFIFQYYREEENGRGNFPPRFSGLQFPNYSSELNVNALELDDSALYLCASSFLGRPYEQYFGPGTRLTVT.

This clone was seen only a few times. This chain connects TRBV30 to TRBJ2-5; tentatively, D is TRBD2 (7 bases). The V gene lost 3 bases and the J gene lost 1 base, with 9 bases spanning the gap. The CDR3 runs 13 residues. The germline V gene has CDR1 GTSNPN and CDR2 SVGIG (reference sequence). CDR3 residues: CAWSGGPQETQYF. CDR3 DNA: TGTGCCTGGAGCGGGGGGCCCCAAGAGACCCAGTACTTC.

This chain joins TRBV5-1 and TRBJ2-2, with D maybe TRBD2 (5 bases). Germline V gene data show CDR1 as SGHRS and CDR2 as YFSETQ. The germline V and J ends were trimmed by 7 bases and 5 bases, with 18 bases remaining between them. CDR3 length equals 15 residues. CDR3 coding DNA: TGCGCCAGCCGATTCCGGGCGGAGGATACCGGGGAGCTGTTTTTT. Translating gives CASRFRAEDTGELFF.

J is TRBJ1-1 and V is TRBV5-1; 8 nucleotides align to TRBD1. The CDR3 totals 15 residues. In germline, CDR1 is SGHRS, CDR2 YFSETQ. V lost 4 bases, J lost 0 bases, and 5 bases stayed unmatched. CDR3 sequence: CASSGGQGMNTEAFF. The CDR3 coding sequence is TGCGCCAGCAGCGGAGGACAGGGTATGAACACTGAAGCTTTCTTT.

The genes are TRBV7-9 and TRBJ1-1; D is possibly TRBD1 (6 bases). Deletions cut 5 bases from V and 1 base from J, with 14 bases between. This CDR3 contains 15 residues. Germline V gene lookup returns CDR1 SEHNR and CDR2 FQNEAQ (reference sequence). CDR3 in amino acids: CASSHAWDKNTEAFF. CDR3 nucleotides: TGTGCCAGCAGCCACGCGTGGGACAAGAACACTGAAGCTTTCTTT. Together with reference TRBV7-9 and TRBJ1-1, the CDR3 gives the full variable domain: DTGVSQNPRHKITKRGQNVTFRCDPISEHNRLYWYRQTLGQGPEFLTYFQNEAQLEKSRLLSDRFSAERPKGSFSTLEIQRTEQGDSAMYLCASSHAWDKNTEAFFGQGTRLTVV.

The CDR3 DNA reads as TGTGCCACCAGCATAAGATGGGACAGCCAAGAGACCCAGTACTTC. Amino acid sequence: CATSIRWDSQETQYF. The chain has TRBV15 and TRBJ2-5; 7 bases match TRBD1. V was clipped by 4 bases and J by 1 base; unmatched bases: 6. The germline V gene has CDR1 LNHNV and CDR2 YYDKDF (reference sequence). The CDR3 consists of 15 residues. The complete variable domain, with remaining parts taken from reference TRBV15 and TRBJ2-5, reads DAMVIQNPRYQVTQFGKPVTLSCSQTLNHNVMYWYQQKSSQAPKLLFHYYDKDFNNEADTPDNFQSRRPNTSFCFLDIRSPGLGDTAMYLCATSIRWDSQETQYFGPGTRLLVL.

In its sample, this clone was seen once. CDR3 sequence reads: CATSPGTDTQYF. The CDR3 DNA sequence: TGTGCCACCTCGCCCGGCACAGATACGCAGTATTTT. The chain combines TRBV19 with TRBJ2-3; no firm D call. Looked up from germline, CDR1 is LNHDA and CDR2 is SQIVND (reference sequence). This CDR3 has 12 residues. The V and J ends lost 10 bases and 1 base respectively, with 9 bases between them.

This chain uses TRBV27 with TRBJ2-4, with 10 positions matching TRBD1. The CDR3 is 16 residues long. V lost 6 bases and J lost 6; bases outside the gene matches: 11. CDR1 is MNHEY, CDR2 SMNVEV, per germline (reference sequence). The DNA of the CDR3 is TGTGCCAGCAGCCCCGGGACAGGGGAATTTGTAAACATTCAGTACTTC. Translation gives CASSPGTGEFVNIQYF.

The genes are TRBV5-8 and TRBJ2-7, with D possibly matching TRBD2 (6 bases). CDR3 length equals 17 residues. V lost 4 bases, J lost 5 bases, and 25 bases lay in between. From germline, CDR1 is SGHTS and CDR2 YDEGEE. The CDR3 loop is CASSLWIKTGVVDEQYF. The CDR3, as DNA: TGTGCCAGCAGCCTATGGATCAAGACGGGGGTCGTAGACGAGCAGTACTTC.

This clone has a handful of counts. The V gene is TRBV19, the J gene TRBJ1-5, with D maybe TRBD1 (5 bases). V was trimmed by 2 bases and J by 5 bases, leaving 13 bases between them. Germline CDR1 and CDR2: LNHDA and SQIVND (reference sequence). The CDR3 totals 15 residues. The DNA of the CDR3 is TGTGCCAGTAGTATATCTGGAGGGACCTATCAGCCCCAGCATTTT. Protein sequence: CASSISGGTYQPQHF.

CDR3 nucleotide sequence: TGCGCCAGCAGCTCCGCCGGGCTAGGCACCGGGGAGCTGTTTTTT. It codes for CASSSAGLGTGELFF. The V gene is TRBV5-1, the J gene TRBJ2-2; D not certain. V was clipped by 3 bases and J by 4 bases, with 13 bases between them. Germline-derived CDR1 and CDR2 are SGHRS and YFSETQ. The CDR3 extends over 15 amino acids.

This chain connects TRBV7-2 to TRBJ1-1, with a possible D match to TRBD1 (6 bases). CDR3 length: 14 amino acids. Germline CDR1 reads SGHTA; CDR2 reads FQGNSA. Trimming shortened V by 1 base and J by 5 bases, and 11 bases separated the two germline ends. CDR3 in amino acids: CASSLGTQGTEAFF. CDR3 in DNA: TGTGCCAGCAGCTTAGGCACACAGGGAACTGAAGCTTTCTTT.

The V and J genes are TRBV11-2 and TRBJ1-4; possible D gene TRBD1, 5 bases. The V gene lost 0 bases and the J gene lost 8 bases, with 13 bases spanning the gap. Germline V CDR1 and CDR2: SGHAT, FQNNGV. The CDR3 is made up of 15 amino acids. CDR3 loop: CASSLDGSRGEKLFF. The CDR3 DNA reads TGTGCCAGCAGCTTAGATGGGTCGAGGGGCGAAAAACTGTTTTTT.

The J gene is TRBJ2-7, the V gene TRBV27; 7 bases line up with TRBD2. The CDR3 spans 14 residues. V lost 2 bases and J lost 6; bases outside the gene matches: 7. Per germline, CDR1 MNHEY and CDR2 SMNVEV (reference sequence). The CDR3: CASSLSRTSFEQYF. The CDR3 nucleotides are TGTGCCAGCAGTTTAAGTAGGACTAGTTTCGAGCAGTACTTC.

This clone was counted between two and nine times. This chain joins TRBV5-1 and TRBJ1-2; 9 bases match TRBD1. This CDR3 is 12 amino acids long. Germline trimming cut 3 bases from V and 8 bases from J; bases unmatched to any gene: 2. Per the germline V gene, CDR1 is SGHRS and CDR2 is YFSETQ. CDR3 region: CASSSGQGGYTF. CDR3 bases: TGCGCCAGCAGCTCAGGACAGGGGGGCTACACCTTC. The complete variable domain, with remaining parts taken from reference TRBV5-1 and TRBJ1-2, reads KAGVTQTPRYLIKTRGQQVTLSCSPISGHRSVSWYQQTPGQGLQFLFEYFSETQRNKGNFPGRFSGRQFSNSRSEMNVSTLELGDSALYLCASSSGQGGYTFGSGTRLTVV.

The rearrangement uses TRBV7-6 and TRBJ2-1, with 11 positions matching TRBD2. The ends lost 5 bases at V and 4 bases at J; junction bases unmatched: 4. Germline V gene lookup returns CDR1 SGHVS and CDR2 FNYEAQ. CDR3 size: 15 residues. In DNA form, the CDR3 reads TGTGCCAGCAGCGAACTAGCGGGAGAGTACAATGAGCAGTTCTTC. Translating it yields CASSELAGEYNEQFF.

This rearrangement joins TRBV12-5 to TRBJ2-1; 8 nucleotides agree with TRBD2. The CDR3 covers 16 residues. Germline V CDR1 and CDR2: LGHNT, FRNRAP. The junction had 12 bases not matched to a gene; V was cut back by 6 bases and J by 5 bases. The CDR3 DNA sequence: TGTGCTAGTGGACCCGAAACGACTAGCGTAGACAATGAGCAGTTCTTC. Translation gives CASGPETTSVDNEQFF.

The chain has TRBV19 and TRBJ2-1; 7 nucleotides line up with TRBD2. The V segment lost 8 bases and the J segment 4 bases; nucleotides outside the gene matches: 8. CDR1 and CDR2 from the germline V gene are LNHDA and SQIVND (reference sequence). There are 14 residues in the CDR3. This CDR3 is CASRLGAGYNEQFF. The CDR3 DNA reads as TGTGCCAGTCGCCTGGGAGCGGGGTACAATGAGCAGTTCTTC.

This clone occurred once. The chain carries TRBV7-2 and TRBJ2-3; 7 bases are a match to TRBD1. Germline CDR1 and CDR2: SGHTA and FQGNSA. V shed 6 bases and J 4 bases; nucleotides not matched to a gene: 7. This CDR3 region has 14 residues. CDR3 sequence (DNA): TGTGCCAGCAGGGGACAGAGAGGGTCAGATACGCAGTATTTT. Translated: CASRGQRGSDTQYF.

The rearrangement joins TRBV7-6 to TRBJ2-1; 12 nucleotides match TRBD2. CDR3 size: 17 residues. Trimming took 0 bases from V and 8 from J; bases not matched to a gene: 8. Germline CDR1 is SGHVS and CDR2 is FNYEAQ. The DNA of the CDR3 is TGTGCCAGCAGCTTAGCGATCGGACTAGCGGGATTGGATGAGCAGTTCTTC. Encoded protein: CASSLAIGLAGLDEQFF.

The J gene is TRBJ1-3, the V gene TRBV30; 9 nucleotides align to TRBD1. CDR1 GTSNPN and CDR2 SVGIG come from the germline V gene (reference sequence). The CDR3 consists of 15 residues. The V and J ends lost 0 bases and 2 bases, in that order; junction bases with no gene match: 2. The CDR3 coding sequence is TGTGCCTGGAGTGTACGGACAGGGGCTGGAAACACCATATATTTT. It codes for CAWSVRTGAGNTIYF. Supplemented by reference TRBV30 and TRBJ1-3, the full variable domain reads SQTIHQWPATLVQPVGSPLSLECTVEGTSNPNLYWYRQAAGRGLQLLFYSVGIGQISSEVPQNLSASRPQDRQFILSSKKLLLSDSGFYLCAWSVRTGAGNTIYFGEGSWLTVV.

The V and J genes are TRBV19 and TRBJ2-7; the match to TRBD2 covers 10 bases. The CDR3 spans 15 residues. The trim removed 7 bases at V and 0 bases at J, leaving 6 bases unmatched. Germline V gene sequence: CDR1 LNHDA, CDR2 SQIVND (reference sequence). CDR3 in amino acids: CASKLASGSSYEQYF. Written as DNA, the CDR3 is TGTGCCAGTAAGTTGGCTAGCGGGAGCTCCTACGAGCAGTACTTC.